The 14 T cell receptor beta chains below come from one sample, sequenced in a study of cytomegalovirus exposure and HLA in healthy donors. The PCR made use of 60 Vbeta and 13 Jbeta primers. Sequenced by immunoSEQ multiplex PCR; TCRdb stores in-frame clones only, minus some. There are 45,000 to 60,000 clones in the sample, with around 2.3% held by the top ten. The sequenced sample was PBMCs. The receptors derive from a female donor in good health and CMV-seronegative.

The rearrangement links TRBV29-1 to TRBJ1-2; a possible D gene is TRBD1 (5 bases). Germline CDR1 SQVTM, CDR2 ANQGSEA. This CDR3 is 14 amino acids long. The germline V and J ends were trimmed by 6 bases and 0 bases, with 14 bases remaining between them. CDR3 residues: CSVSGTASNYGYTF. Written as DNA, the CDR3 is TGCAGCGTCAGCGGGACGGCTTCTAACTATGGCTACACCTTC.

This chain joins TRBV18 and TRBJ1-5; TRBD1 might be the D (5 bases). The CDR3 sequence is 15 residues long. V lost 2 bases to trimming and J lost 4 bases, with 12 bases between them. In germline, CDR1 is KGHSH, CDR2 LQKENI. CDR3 loop: CASSPTNDRNQPQHF. For the CDR3, the DNA is TGTGCCAGCTCACCAACTAATGACAGAAATCAGCCCCAGCATTTT. The entire variable domain, with the rest obtained from reference TRBV18 and TRBJ1-5, is as follows: NAGVMQNPRHLVRRRGQEARLRCSPMKGHSHVYWYRQLPEEGLKFMVYLQKENIIDESGMPKERFSAEFPKEGPSILRIQQVVRGDSAAYFCASSPTNDRNQPQHFGDGTRLSIL.

The chain recombines TRBV9 with TRBJ1-1; a possible D gene is TRBD1 (5 bases). CDR1 SGDLS and CDR2 YYNGEE come from the germline V gene. This CDR3 contains 14 residues. V was pared by 1 base and J by 1 base, with 8 bases between. This chain's CDR3 is CASSVHGQNTEAFF. The DNA of the CDR3 is TGTGCCAGCAGCGTACATGGACAGAACACTGAAGCTTTCTTT.

Worth noting for this clone: Other nucleotide sequences from this sample produce the same CDR3. The chain links TRBV5-1 to TRBJ1-3; tentatively, D is TRBD1 (5 bases). Germline CDR1 SGHRS, CDR2 YFSETQ. The CDR3 runs 15 residues. V lost 0 bases, J lost 4 bases, and 11 bases lay in between. The CDR3 loop reads CASSLGQIFGNTIYF. CDR3 coding DNA: TGCGCCAGCAGCTTGGGACAGATCTTCGGAAACACCATATATTTT.

The V call is TRBV30, the J call TRBJ1-2; D is ambiguous. This CDR3 has 11 amino acids. Looked up from germline, CDR1 is GTSNPN and CDR2 is SVGIG (reference sequence). The germline V and J ends were trimmed by 0 bases and 8 bases, with 7 bases remaining between them. CDR3 nucleotides: TGTGCCTGGAGTGTTGGAGGAGGCTACACCTTC. Translation gives CAWSVGGGYTF.

CDR3 in amino acids: CASSIELETQYF. CDR3 in DNA: TGCGCCAGCAGCATTGAGCTGGAGACCCAGTACTTC. This sequence joins TRBV5-1 and TRBJ2-5; D unresolved. Per germline, CDR1 SGHRS and CDR2 YFSETQ. Between the trimmed V and J ends, which lost 4 bases and 5 bases, there was a span of 9 bases. The CDR3 is 12 residues long.

This chain uses TRBV13 with TRBJ1-1; TRBD1 matches at 7 bases. V shed 6 bases, J shed 3 bases, and the junction held 4 bases outside the gene matches. CDR1 is PRHDT, CDR2 FYEKMQ, per germline (reference sequence). The CDR3 extends over 13 amino acids. CDR3 sequence: CASSSRGYTEAFF. The CDR3 bases are TGTGCCAGCAGTTCCAGGGGGTACACTGAAGCTTTCTTT. The whole variable domain, remainder taken from reference TRBV13 and TRBJ1-1, is AAGVIQSPRHLIKEKRETATLKCYPIPRHDTVYWYQQGPGQDPQFLISFYEKMQSDKGSIPDRFSAQQFSDYHSELNMSSLELGDSALYFCASSSRGYTEAFFGQGTRLTVV.

The rearrangement links TRBV27 to TRBJ1-4; the match to TRBD1 covers 8 bases. Germline CDR1 and CDR2: MNHEY and SMNVEV (reference sequence). V lost 6 bases, J lost 2 bases, and 5 bases stayed unmatched. This CDR3 is 15 amino acids long. The CDR3 DNA reads as TGTGCCAGCAGAAAACAGGGGGGCACTAATGAAAAACTGTTTTTT. The encoded protein is CASRKQGGTNEKLFF.

This chain joins TRBV30 and TRBJ2-7; D might be TRBD2 (5 bases). The V gene's germline CDR1 is GTSNPN and CDR2 SVGIG (reference sequence). Trimming stripped 3 bases from V and 2 bases from J, with 11 bases between. The CDR3 sequence is 13 residues long. This chain's CDR3 is CAWSRAEAYEQYF. CDR3 sequence (DNA): TGTGCCTGGAGCCGAGCGGAGGCCTACGAGCAGTACTTC.

The J gene is TRBJ1-5, the V gene TRBV4-2, with D uncertain. V gave up 3 bases and J gave up 0 bases, with 3 bases separating them. CDR1 is LGHNA and CDR2 is YNFKEQ in the germline V gene. The CDR3 consists of 13 residues. The DNA for the CDR3 is TGTGCCAGCAGCCAGTATAGCAATCAGCCCCAGCATTTT. Protein: CASSQYSNQPQHF.

In regard to this clone: Sequence at one end of the junction differs from germline and may be a read error. The rearrangement links TRBV2 to TRBJ2-7, with TRBD1 identical over 8 bases. CDR1 is SNHLY, CDR2 FYNNEI, per germline. The CDR3 has 12 residues. The CDR3 region is CASSVPDRDFHF. The CDR3 nucleotides read TGTGCCAGCAGTGTTCCGGACAGGGATTTTCACTTC.

V usage is TRBV7-9 and J usage is TRBJ1-2; 11 nucleotides line up with TRBD1. J gave up 5 bases and V 8 bases, and 7 bases lay outside the gene matches. The CDR3 consists of 14 residues. Germline V gene lookup returns CDR1 SEHNR and CDR2 FQNEAQ (reference sequence). The CDR3: CASPSGQGVYGYTF. For the CDR3, the DNA is TGTGCCAGCCCCTCGGGACAGGGGGTGTATGGCTACACCTTC.

This chain links TRBV5-4 with TRBJ1-4, with 8 nucleotides matching TRBD1. The trim removed 5 bases at V and 7 bases at J, leaving 7 bases unmatched. CDR1 and CDR2 (germline): SGHNT, YYREEE (reference sequence). The CDR3 runs 14 residues. CDR3 coding DNA: TGTGCCAGCAGTTCGGACAGGGTGGGTGAAAAACTGTTTTTT. The encoded protein is CASSSDRVGEKLFF.

This chain connects TRBV5-1 to TRBJ2-1; 11 bases map to TRBD2. Looked up from germline, CDR1 is SGHRS and CDR2 is YFSETQ. The junction had 7 bases not matched to a gene; V was cut back by 3 bases and J by 8 bases. The CDR3 is 15 amino acids. CDR3 DNA sequence: TGCGCCAGCAGCTCCACCGGGACTAGCGGTGATGAGCAGTTCTTC. Residues: CASSSTGTSGDEQFF.